The source of this TCR beta chain is a study of T-cell reconstitution after alpha-beta-depleted transplantation in children. Study observations and caveats: For some patients, TCRbeta diversity was high at day 60 because of recipient T cells and thymic progenitors that survived. Expanded clones from the graft, numbering several hundred, reportedly supplied alpha-beta T cells about two months after transplant. T-cell counts and diversity were attributed mostly to newly produced T cells one year after transplant.

A library of TCRbeta sequences, prepared with unique molecular identifiers, was generated. TCRdb reprocessed the PCR reads with MiXCR, giving one entry per CDR3 protein. The sample has fewer than 700,000 distinct CDR3 sequences; about 23% are singletons. This CDR3 is 16 amino acids long. This clonotype has at least ten counts. Its antigen is as yet unknown. The rearrangement uses TRBV21-1 and TRBJ2-6. TRBV21-1 is listed as a pseudogene. The sequencing here drew on PBMCs, mostly from graft donor cells, taken 360 days after TCRalphabeta/CD19-depleted stem cell transplant. This TCR was sampled from a boy younger than two who had a stem cell transplant for acute myeloid leukemia, so the T cells may come from the graft donor. The CDR3 DNA reads as TGTGCCAGCAGCAATCGAATCACAAAAGGGGCCAACGTCCTGACTTTC. Protein product: CASSNRITKGANVLTF.